The 30 T cell receptor beta chains below all came from one sample that was sequenced in a study of shared T cell receptors in the human thymus. Repertoires were generated with immunoSEQ multiplex PCR, while TCRdb's copy carries only in-frame clones and drops some. This repertoire shows fewer than 700,000 clones, around 87% found once; its top ten account for 0.0085% to 0.012%. The same specimen was also included in a second study, on human thymus T cells.

Sequencing was done on a sample of thymocytes. These receptors came from a boy less than two years old with a congenital heart defect.

The chain carries TRBV14 and TRBJ2-7; D call uncertain. Germline assignment: CDR1 SGHDN and CDR2 FVKESK. Trimming stripped 0 bases from V and 3 bases from J, with 9 bases between. CDR3 length: 14 amino acids. CDR3 coding DNA: TGTGCCAGCAGCCAAGAAATGAGACTCTACGAGCAGTACTTC. This translates into CASSQEMRLYEQYF.

This chain joins TRBV29-1 and TRBJ2-2; 9 nucleotides match TRBD1. Germline V lookup: CDR1 SQVTM, CDR2 ANQGSEA. The trim removed 4 bases at V and 3 bases at J, leaving 3 bases unmatched. This CDR3 has 14 residues. The CDR3 DNA sequence: TGCAGCGTTGGGGACAGGGCTGACACCGGGGAGCTGTTTTTT. Its translation is CSVGDRADTGELFF.

The chain is built from TRBV4-1 and TRBJ2-1; 8 nucleotides match TRBD2. V shed 0 bases and J 7 bases; nucleotides not matched to a gene: 5. The CDR3 sequence is 15 residues long. Germline CDR1 MGHRA, CDR2 YSYEKL. Written as DNA, the CDR3 is TGCGCCAGCAGCCAAGATCCCGGGACTAGGAATGAGCAGTTCTTC. Amino acid sequence: CASSQDPGTRNEQFF.

The V and J genes are TRBV30 and TRBJ2-6; tentative D call: TRBD1 (6 bases). The CDR3 length is 17 residues. Trimming left V 0 bases short and J 2 bases short, with 14 bases between. CDR1 is GTSNPN, CDR2 SVGIG, per germline (reference sequence). Written as DNA, the CDR3 is TGTGCCTGGAGTGTACCGAACAGGGCAACTGGGGCCAACGTCCTGACTTTC. This translates into CAWSVPNRATGANVLTF. Full variable domain (missing parts from reference TRBV30 and TRBJ2-6): SQTIHQWPATLVQPVGSPLSLECTVEGTSNPNLYWYRQAAGRGLQLLFYSVGIGQISSEVPQNLSASRPQDRQFILSSKKLLLSDSGFYLCAWSVPNRATGANVLTFGAGSRLTVL.

The CDR3 region is CASSLAPLGRGMGQETQYF. In DNA form, the CDR3 reads TGTGCCAGCAGCTTAGCCCCGCTGGGGCGGGGGATGGGGCAAGAGACCCAGTACTTC. The rearrangement uses TRBV7-4 and TRBJ2-5; 7 bases agree with TRBD2. V lost 0 bases to trimming and J lost 2 bases; unmatched junction nucleotides: 15. In germline, CDR1 is SGHVT, CDR2 SQSDAQ. The CDR3 length is 19 residues.

This clone was counted a single time. The chain has TRBV12-5 and TRBJ2-6, with 10 nucleotides matching TRBD1. Per the germline V gene, CDR1 is LGHNT and CDR2 is FRNRAP. The trim removed 2 bases at V and 4 bases at J, leaving 14 bases unmatched. The CDR3 is 20 amino acids. The CDR3 DNA reads TGTGCTAGTGGTTTGACTCCGGGGACAGGGGTACAGGCCGGGGCCAACGTCCTGACTTTC. The encoded protein is CASGLTPGTGVQAGANVLTF.

The J gene is TRBJ2-5, the V gene TRBV9, with 9 bases aligning to TRBD2. V was pared by 4 bases and J by 2 bases, with 9 bases of the junction left unmatched. Germline V gene lookup returns CDR1 SGDLS and CDR2 YYNGEE. The CDR3 contains 16 residues. The CDR3 DNA follows: TGTGCCAGCAGCCTGGGGGGGACTAGCAGACAAGAGACCCAGTACTTC. Protein product: CASSLGGTSRQETQYF.

This clone has a single count. The V call is TRBV6-5, the J call TRBJ1-2, with D tentatively TRBD1 (5 bases). Germline CDR1 and CDR2: MNHEY and SVGAGI. V was cut by 5 bases and J by 5 bases, with 15 bases left in between. The CDR3 loop spans 14 amino acids. CDR3 in DNA: TGTGCCAGCAGTCCATCAGGGAGGAAGTATGGCTACACCTTC. Protein sequence: CASSPSGRKYGYTF.

This rearrangement joins TRBV10-1 to TRBJ2-7; tentative D call: TRBD2 (6 bases). The germline V gene has CDR1 WNHNN and CDR2 SYGVQD (reference sequence). There are 15 residues in the CDR3. Trimming removed 0 bases from V and 6 bases from J, with 15 bases in between. The CDR3 spells CASSESRDLQTEQYF. For the CDR3, the DNA is TGCGCCAGCAGTGAGTCGAGGGACTTACAAACCGAGCAGTACTTC.

The chain combines TRBV2 with TRBJ2-7; weak D call: TRBD1 (6 bases). V gave up 10 bases and J gave up 1 base, with 14 bases separating them. The CDR3 has 13 residues. Germline-derived CDR1 and CDR2 are SNHLY and FYNNEI. This CDR3 reads CATTKDRSYEQYF. The CDR3 bases are TGTGCCACTACTAAAGACAGGTCCTACGAGCAGTACTTC.

This chain links TRBV30 with TRBJ2-7; perhaps TRBD1 as D (6 bases). The germline V gene encodes CDR1 GTSNPN and CDR2 SVGIG (reference sequence). The CDR3 is 14 amino acids. Trimming removed 2 bases from V and 0 bases from J, with 11 bases in between. CDR3: CAWSWGQSSYEQYF. For the CDR3, the DNA is TGTGCCTGGAGTTGGGGGCAATCCTCCTACGAGCAGTACTTC.

The CDR3 DNA sequence: TGTGCCAGCACCCCTAGGGGCGAGGAGACCCAGTACTTC. Translating it yields CASTPRGEETQYF. This chain connects TRBV11-1 to TRBJ2-5, with D perhaps TRBD1 (5 bases). The V end was cut by 7 bases, the J end by 5 bases, with 14 bases between. This CDR3 spans 13 amino acids. The germline V gene encodes CDR1 SGHAT and CDR2 FQDESV (reference sequence).

The gene calls are TRBV7-2 and TRBJ2-5, with TRBD2 matching 7 bases. This CDR3 contains 16 residues. The germline CDR1 and CDR2 sequences are SGHTA and FQGNSA. V shed 0 bases and J 7 bases; nucleotides not matched to a gene: 11. CDR3 sequence: CASSLAFLAAIGTQYF. The CDR3 DNA follows: TGTGCCAGCAGCTTAGCGTTTCTAGCGGCCATCGGGACCCAGTACTTC.

This chain joins TRBV11-2 and TRBJ2-7, with D hard to call. Trimming pared 3 bases from V and 0 bases from J, leaving 6 bases between. The CDR3 consists of 13 residues. CDR1 and CDR2 (germline): SGHAT, FQNNGV. DNA of the CDR3: TGTGCCAGCAGCTTGTTTCTCTCCTACGAGCAGTACTTC. Amino acid sequence: CASSLFLSYEQYF.

V gene TRBV7-2 combines with J gene TRBJ2-3; D may be TRBD2 (5 bases). With 5 bases removed from V and 3 bases from J, the gap between germline ends came to 9 bases. Germline lookup yields CDR1 SGHTA and CDR2 FQGNSA. The CDR3 extends over 13 amino acids. The CDR3 here is CASSPSGTDTQYF. CDR3 nucleotide sequence: TGTGCCAGCAGCCCCTCGGGGACAGATACGCAGTATTTT.

J is TRBJ2-7 and V is TRBV2; TRBD2 agrees at 7 bases. The germline gives CDR1 SNHLY, CDR2 FYNNEI. J gave up 0 bases and V 3 bases, and 11 bases lay outside the gene matches. The CDR3 consists of 17 residues. The CDR3: CASSDGLAALSSYEQYF. CDR3 in DNA: TGTGCCAGCAGTGATGGGCTAGCGGCCTTGTCCTCCTACGAGCAGTACTTC.

The V and J genes are TRBV10-3 and TRBJ1-1; TRBD1 is a possible D gene (5 bases). Trimming pared 6 bases from V and 7 bases from J, leaving 15 bases between. Germline CDR1 and CDR2: ENHRY and SYGVKD. The CDR3 totals 13 residues. Written as DNA, the CDR3 is TGTGCCATCAGCGAGGGCGTAGACAGTGAAGCTTTCTTT. Protein: CAISEGVDSEAFF.

CDR3 coding DNA: TGTGCCAGCAGTTTAAAGGGGGGGGACTACAATGAGCAGTTCTTC. This sequence encodes CASSLKGGDYNEQFF. V gene TRBV27 combines with J gene TRBJ2-1, with D tentatively TRBD2 (7 bases). Trimming stripped 2 bases from V and 3 bases from J, with 11 bases between. This CDR3 region has 15 residues. Germline CDR1 MNHEY, CDR2 SMNVEV (reference sequence).

This chain uses TRBV27 with TRBJ2-1, with D maybe TRBD1 (5 bases). Trimming cost V 2 bases and J 8 bases, with 13 bases left between them. Germline lookup yields CDR1 MNHEY and CDR2 SMNVEV (reference sequence). This CDR3 comprises 14 residues. The CDR3 DNA reads TGTGCCAGCAGTTTAGTCCCCCAGGGTGATGAGCAGTTCTTC. The encoded protein is CASSLVPQGDEQFF.

This clone was recorded a few times. This chain connects TRBV4-1 to TRBJ2-1, with D possibly TRBD2 on 5 matching bases. Trimming left V 0 bases short and J 9 bases short, with 12 bases between. Germline CDR1 and CDR2: MGHRA and YSYEKL. The CDR3 runs 14 residues. The CDR3: CASSQDREGGEQFF. Here the CDR3 DNA reads TGCGCCAGCAGCCAAGATCGTGAGGGTGGTGAGCAGTTCTTC.

The V call is TRBV4-1, the J call TRBJ2-7; 13 nucleotides align to TRBD2. Germline assignment: CDR1 MGHRA and CDR2 YSYEKL. Unmatched junction bases numbered 10, after V lost 0 bases and J lost 5 bases. The CDR3 loop spans 18 amino acids. The CDR3 DNA follows: TGCGCCAGCAGCCAAGATGGGGGAGGGACTAGCGGGATCCACGAGCAGTACTTC. This translates into CASSQDGGGTSGIHEQYF.

The chain uses TRBV28 and TRBJ2-5; D is possibly TRBD1 (5 bases). The CDR3 runs to 15 residues. The germline V gene encodes CDR1 MDHEN and CDR2 SYDVKM. V was clipped by 5 bases and J by 2 bases, with 15 bases between them. The CDR3 protein is CASSPSTVSQETQYF. In DNA, the CDR3 is TGTGCCAGCAGTCCTTCGACAGTATCTCAAGAGACCCAGTACTTC.

This clone was observed once. This chain links TRBV2 with TRBJ2-5; 9 positions agree with TRBD1. Germline V gene lookup returns CDR1 SNHLY and CDR2 FYNNEI. The junction had 10 bases not matched to a gene; V was cut back by 7 bases and J by 4 bases. The CDR3 length is 15 residues. CDR3 DNA: TGTGCCAGCACTACGGGGACAGGGACAGGAGAGACCCAGTACTTC. It codes for CASTTGTGTGETQYF.

The chain employs TRBV2 and TRBJ1-1; D is unclear. V lost 7 bases and J lost 2, with 11 bases in between. The CDR3 is 13 amino acids. Germline V CDR1 and CDR2: SNHLY, FYNNEI. The DNA of the CDR3 is TGTGCCAGCAACCTCGGGGTCAACACTGAAGCTTTCTTT. It translates to CASNLGVNTEAFF.

V usage is TRBV20-1 and J usage is TRBJ2-7; the D is unclear. The CDR3 has 10 amino acids. Trimming cost V 0 bases and J 6 bases, with 3 bases left between them. Germline values: CDR1 DFQATT, CDR2 SNEGSKA (reference sequence). CDR3 in DNA: TGCAGTGCTAGAGAGCGCGAGCAGTACTTC. This codes for CSAREREQYF.

The chain links TRBV28 to TRBJ2-3, with TRBD1 matching over 8 bases. With 8 bases clipped from V and 2 bases from J, the junction kept 9 bases outside the gene matches. CDR1 and CDR2 (germline): MDHEN, SYDVKM. CDR3 length: 15 residues. The CDR3, as DNA: TGTGCCAGCGACCCTATGACAGGGGTCACAGATACGCAGTATTTT. This codes for CASDPMTGVTDTQYF. Based on the CDR3 plus reference TRBV28 and TRBJ2-3, the full variable domain is DVKVTQSSRYLVKRTGEKVFLECVQDMDHENMFWYRQDPGLGLRLIYFSYDVKMKEKGDIPEGYSVSREKKERFSLILESASTNQTSMYLCASDPMTGVTDTQYFGPGTRLTVL.

V usage is TRBV5-6 and J usage is TRBJ2-1; TRBD1 aligns across 10 bases. J lost 5 bases, V lost 2 bases, and 13 bases had no gene match. The CDR3 has 18 amino acids. The germline CDR1 and CDR2 sequences are SGHDT and YYEEEE. CDR3 region: CASSFVYSGTGAHNEQFF. CDR3 nucleotides: TGTGCCAGCAGCTTTGTTTACTCCGGGACAGGGGCCCACAATGAGCAGTTCTTC.

The V gene is TRBV20-1, the J gene TRBJ1-2; the D gene is possibly TRBD1 (6 bases). The CDR3 sequence is 10 residues long. Germline-derived CDR1 and CDR2 are DFQATT and SNEGSKA (reference sequence). The CDR3 reads CRFGQYGYTF. The DNA of the CDR3 is TGCAGATTCGGACAGTATGGCTACACCTTC.

V and J are TRBV7-2 and TRBJ1-2, with 9 bases fitting TRBD1. V lost 5 bases, J lost 5 bases, and 6 bases stayed unmatched. The CDR3 loop spans 14 amino acids. Per the germline V gene, CDR1 is SGHTA and CDR2 is FQGNSA. The CDR3 protein is CASSHGTGLYGYTF. The CDR3 DNA sequence: TGTGCCAGCAGCCACGGGACAGGGTTATATGGCTACACCTTC.

The J gene is TRBJ1-4, the V gene TRBV13; D is perhaps TRBD1 (5 bases). V was trimmed by 4 bases and J by 0 bases, leaving 15 bases between them. Germline V gene sequence: CDR1 PRHDT, CDR2 FYEKMQ (reference sequence). CDR3 length equals 17 residues. CDR3 amino acids: CASSSRGLGTTNEKLFF. Here the CDR3 DNA reads TGTGCCAGCAGCTCAAGGGGTTTGGGCACAACTAATGAAAAACTGTTTTTT.